The 22 T cell receptor beta chains given below trace back to one sample, sequenced in a study of response to subunit inactivated influenza vaccine. In TCRdb, the RT-PCR reads were re-called with MiXCR into one record per CDR3 protein. The table has about 520,000 distinct CDR3 sequences, about a tenth seen once. The specimen was PBMCs from blood, collected roughly 45 days after vaccination. These receptors all stem from a man aged 45-65 years who received an inactivated influenza vaccine.

This chain uses TRBV29-1 with TRBJ2-3; D remains ambiguous. CDR3 length: 13 residues. CDR1 SQVTM and CDR2 ANQGSEA come from the germline V gene. CDR3 residues: CSSRGVIGDTQYF. Written as DNA, the CDR3 is TGCAGTTCAAGAGGAGTGATAGGAGATACGCAGTATTTT.

The chain uses TRBV7-2 and TRBJ1-1; D is unclear. V gave up 6 bases and J gave up 0 bases, with 5 bases separating them. This CDR3 region has 12 residues. The germline V gene has CDR1 SGHTA and CDR2 FQGNSA. The CDR3 protein is CASRLMNTEAFF. In nucleotides, the CDR3 is TGTGCCAGCAGGCTGATGAACACTGAAGCTTTCTTT. Filled out from reference TRBV7-2 and TRBJ1-1, the complete variable domain reads GAGVSQSPSNKVTEKGKDVELRCDPISGHTALYWYRQSLGQGLEFLIYFQGNSAPDKSGLPSDRFSAERTGGSVSTLTIQRTQQEDSAVYLCASRLMNTEAFFGQGTRLTVV.

This clonotype was seen many times. The chain links TRBV18 to TRBJ1-3, with a tentative D call TRBD1 (6 bases). CDR3 length: 16 residues. Trimming stripped 2 bases from V and 0 bases from J, with 11 bases between. Germline CDR1 and CDR2: KGHSH and LQKENI. The DNA for the CDR3 is TGTGCCAGCTCACCAGGGACATATACCTCTGGAAACACCATATATTTT. This gives the protein CASSPGTYTSGNTIYF.

There are a few counts of this clonotype. The rearrangement joins TRBV7-9 to TRBJ2-1; 9 nucleotides align to TRBD1. Per germline, CDR1 SEHNR and CDR2 FQNEAQ (reference sequence). V shed 4 bases, J shed 14 bases, and the junction held 9 bases outside the gene matches. CDR3 length equals 13 residues. The chain's CDR3 is CASSWPGTGREFF. Written as DNA, the CDR3 is TGTGCCAGCAGCTGGCCCGGGACAGGGAGGGAGTTCTTC.

This chain uses TRBV18 with TRBJ1-1; D is perhaps TRBD1 (6 bases). The CDR3 loop spans 13 amino acids. V dropped 0 bases and J dropped 6 bases, with 8 bases sitting between them. Looked up from germline, CDR1 is KGHSH and CDR2 is LQKENI. The CDR3 DNA reads TGTGCCAGCTCACCACCGGGGGGGCCTGAAGCTTTCTTT. It translates to CASSPPGGPEAFF.

This clonotype was observed once. The chain is built from TRBV3-1 and TRBJ2-2; no clear D gene. Trimming removed 3 bases at V and 3 bases at J, with 5 bases between. There are 13 residues in the CDR3. Germline values: CDR1 LGHDT, CDR2 YNNKEL (reference sequence). The CDR3 nucleotides read TGTGCCAGCAGCCAGTTCGACACCGGGGAGCTGTTTTTT. This gives the protein CASSQFDTGELFF.

The gene calls are TRBV5-5 and TRBJ1-1; perhaps TRBD1 as D (6 bases). Looked up from germline, CDR1 is SGHKS and CDR2 is YYEKEE (reference sequence). V gave up 0 bases and J gave up 0 bases, with 12 bases separating them. The CDR3 has 16 residues. The CDR3 loop reads CASSLAGAEMNTEAFF. Written as DNA, the CDR3 is TGTGCCAGCAGCTTGGCAGGGGCGGAAATGAACACTGAAGCTTTCTTT.

The chain uses TRBV5-6 and TRBJ2-3; 11 bases fit TRBD1. The germline CDR1 and CDR2 sequences are SGHDT and YYEEEE. The trim removed 6 bases at V and 1 base at J, leaving 4 bases unmatched. This CDR3 contains 15 residues. This chain's CDR3 is CASTRTGGGTDTQYF. CDR3 DNA: TGTGCCAGCACCCGGACAGGGGGCGGCACAGATACGCAGTATTTT.

V usage is TRBV21-1 and J usage is TRBJ1-5; the D call TRBD1 from the table was never checked on the DNA. TRBV21-1 is described as a pseudogene. This CDR3 spans 15 amino acids. The CDR3 is CASSVPGVGNQPQHF. The CDR3 nucleotides are TGTGCCAGCAGCGTGCCCGGGGTGGGCAATCAGCCCCAGCATTTT.

The CDR3 spells CASSLRGGGAYEQYF. DNA of the CDR3: TGTGCCAGCAGTTTACGCGGAGGGGGGGCATACGAGCAGTACTTC. This sequence joins TRBV12-3 or TRBV12-4 and TRBJ2-7; possible D gene TRBD2, 7 bases. This CDR3 has 15 residues. V gave up 2 bases and J gave up 4 bases, with 15 bases separating them.

This clonotype was recorded many times. This rearrangement joins TRBV20-1 to TRBJ2-7, with a weak D call TRBD1 (6 bases). The germline V and J ends were trimmed by 6 bases and 5 bases, with 20 bases remaining between them. The CDR3 covers 14 residues. CDR1 and CDR2 (germline): DFQATT, SNEGSKA (reference sequence). CDR3 sequence (DNA): TGCAGTGCCCACCGGGACACCTCCCGAAACGAGCAGTACTTC. This translates into CSAHRDTSRNEQYF.

The chain carries TRBV20-1 and TRBJ2-4; D gene ambiguous. V lost 3 bases and J lost 0, with 9 bases in between. The CDR3 sequence is 14 residues long. Germline-derived CDR1 and CDR2 are DFQATT and SNEGSKA (reference sequence). CDR3 sequence (DNA): TGCAGTGCTAGCATTACAGAAGCCAAAAACATTCAGTACTTC. It translates to CSASITEAKNIQYF.

The CDR3, as DNA: TGTGCCAGCAGTTTCCGACAGGTTTACACTGAAGCTTTCTTT. This codes for CASSFRQVYTEAFF. This chain uses TRBV6-5 with TRBJ1-1; D possibly corresponds to TRBD1 (6 bases). With 4 bases removed from V and 3 bases from J, the gap between germline ends came to 12 bases. Per the germline V gene, CDR1 is MNHEY and CDR2 is SVGAGI. This CDR3 has 14 residues.

This sequence joins TRBV5-1 and TRBJ1-6; weak D call: TRBD1 (5 bases). From germline, CDR1 is SGHRS and CDR2 YFSETQ. Trimming stripped 0 bases from V and 3 bases from J, with 10 bases between. The CDR3 is 16 amino acids. In DNA, the CDR3 is TGCGCCAGCAGCTTGGATGGGGCCGACTATAATTCACCCCTCCACTTT. The encoded protein is CASSLDGADYNSPLHF.

This chain uses TRBV20-1 with TRBJ2-3; D gene unclear. This CDR3 spans 11 amino acids. Looked up from germline, CDR1 is DFQATT and CDR2 is SNEGSKA (reference sequence). The V end was cut by 3 bases, the J end by 6 bases, with 7 bases between. CDR3 DNA sequence: TGCAGTGCTAGGTTCGGGGATACGCAGTATTTT. As protein: CSARFGDTQYF.

There are a few counts of this clonotype. The rearrangement uses TRBV11-2 and TRBJ1-3, with D tentatively TRBD1 (5 bases). Per the germline V gene, CDR1 is SGHAT and CDR2 is FQNNGV. Trimming shortened V by 5 bases and J by 4 bases, and 9 bases separated the two germline ends. The CDR3 totals 13 residues. The CDR3 sequence is CASSRYRGNTIYF. CDR3 DNA sequence: TGTGCCAGCAGCAGATACAGGGGAAACACCATATATTTT.

This clonotype was counted only a few times. This chain connects TRBV20-1 to TRBJ1-2; the match to TRBD1 covers 9 bases. This CDR3 has 14 residues. Per germline, CDR1 DFQATT and CDR2 SNEGSKA (reference sequence). The J segment lost 8 bases and the V segment lost 3 bases, leaving 10 bases of the junction unmatched. The CDR3 reads CSARKVGTGSGYTF. Written as DNA, the CDR3 is TGCAGTGCTAGGAAGGTTGGGACAGGGAGCGGCTACACCTTC.

Concerning this clonotype itself: A read error may explain this, as a much larger clone is one base away. V and J are TRBV20-1 and TRBJ2-5; 13 bases align to TRBD2. Trimming took 0 bases from V and 9 from J; bases not matched to a gene: 10. The CDR3 extends over 16 amino acids. In germline, CDR1 is DFQATT, CDR2 SNEGSKA (reference sequence). CDR3 in amino acids: CSARDNRLAGGGAQYF. The DNA of the CDR3 is TGCAGTGCTAGAGATAATAGACTAGCGGGAGGTGGGGCCCAGTACTTC.

This clonotype was picked up a small number of times. The rearrangement joins TRBV7-9 to TRBJ2-7, with D tentatively TRBD1 (6 bases). The CDR3 runs 14 residues. Germline V lookup: CDR1 SEHNR, CDR2 FQNEAQ (reference sequence). Trimming took 5 bases from V and 5 from J, leaving 16 bases between them. The DNA of the CDR3 is TGTGCCAGCAGCGCTCCCGCCGGGACACACGAGCAGTACTTC. Its protein product is CASSAPAGTHEQYF.

This clonotype came up a few times. J is TRBJ2-2 and V is TRBV12-3 or TRBV12-4, with D possibly matching TRBD1 (5 bases). The V and J ends lost 6 bases and 0 bases respectively, with 11 bases between them. There are 15 residues in the CDR3. The chain's CDR3 is CASSPGHANTGELFF. The CDR3 DNA sequence: TGTGCCAGCAGCCCAGGACACGCGAACACCGGGGAGCTGTTTTTT.

About this clonotype: A read error may account for a junction end that differs from germline. V is TRBV18 and J is TRBJ2-2, with D possibly TRBD1 on 6 matching bases. In germline, CDR1 is KGHSH, CDR2 LQKENI. The CDR3 length is 14 residues. The CDR3 loop is CASSPPGQSGQLFF. In nucleotides, the CDR3 is TGTGCCAGCTCACCACCGGGACAATCCGGGCAGCTGTTTTTT.

This clonotype was seen ten or more times. This sequence joins TRBV4-3 and TRBJ2-2; 9 bases map to TRBD2. V lost 4 bases, J lost 4 bases, and 4 bases stayed unmatched. The CDR3 is made up of 15 amino acids. Germline-derived CDR1 and CDR2 are LGHNA and YSLEER. CDR3 nucleotides: TGCGCCAGCAGCCCTAGCGGGGAAGGCACCGGGGAGCTGTTTTTT. Translated, it gives CASSPSGEGTGELFF.